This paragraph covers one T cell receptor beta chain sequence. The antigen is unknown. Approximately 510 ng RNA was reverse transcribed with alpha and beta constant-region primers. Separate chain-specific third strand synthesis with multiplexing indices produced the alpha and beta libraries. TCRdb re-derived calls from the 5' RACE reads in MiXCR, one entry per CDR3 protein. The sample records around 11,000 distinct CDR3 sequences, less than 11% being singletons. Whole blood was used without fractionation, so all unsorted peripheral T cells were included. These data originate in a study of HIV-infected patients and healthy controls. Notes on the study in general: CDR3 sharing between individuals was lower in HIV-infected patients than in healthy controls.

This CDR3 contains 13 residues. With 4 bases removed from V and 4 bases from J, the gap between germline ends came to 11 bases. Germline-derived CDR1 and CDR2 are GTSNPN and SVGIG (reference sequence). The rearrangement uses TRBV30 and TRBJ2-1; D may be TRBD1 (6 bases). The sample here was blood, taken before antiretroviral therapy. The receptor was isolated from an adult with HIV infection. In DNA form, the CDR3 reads TGTGCCTGGACCTCGACAGGTTACAATGAGCAGTTCTTC. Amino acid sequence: CAWTSTGYNEQFF.